One and the same sample provided the 28 T cell receptor beta chains below, sequenced in a study of vaccination effects on CD4 cells after COVID-19. Ahead of sequencing, the ViraFEST assay grew antigen-specific CD4+ T cells using viral peptide pools. CD4+ T cells were isolated after about eleven days of culture. Their antigens are not known. Produced via immunoSEQ multiplex PCR; TCRdb's table is partial and in-frame only. The profile shows over 55,000 clones, roughly 79% of them singletons. Sequences were derived from CD4+ T cells from PBMCs cultured with HCoV-229E spike peptides, sampled before COVID-19 vaccination. All receptors come from a human donor who received a COVID-19 vaccine.

The chain employs TRBV5-8 and TRBJ2-5; 14 positions agree with TRBD2. This CDR3 region has 17 residues. The V gene end was trimmed by 0 bases and the J gene end by 4 bases; junction bases not matched to a gene: 5. Germline loops: CDR1 SGHTS, CDR2 YDEGEE. The DNA of the CDR3 is TGTGCCAGCAGCTTGGCCCGACTAGCGGGGGGGATAGAGACCCAGTACTTC. This encodes CASSLARLAGGIETQYF. Variable domain in full (rest from reference TRBV5-8 and TRBJ2-5): EAGVTQSPTHLIKTRGQQATLRCSPISGHTSVYWYQQALGLGLQFLLWYDEGEERNRGNFPPRFSGRQFPNYSSELNVNALELEDSALYLCASSLARLAGGIETQYFGPGTRLLVL.

This chain's CDR3 is CASSLVGGGYNEQFF. The DNA for the CDR3 is TGTGCCAGCAGCTTAGTGGGGGGCGGTTACAATGAGCAGTTCTTC. V usage is TRBV7-2 and J usage is TRBJ2-1; D possibly matches TRBD1 or TRBD2 (6 bases each). Trimming left V 1 base short and J 4 bases short, with 11 bases between. This CDR3 has 15 residues. Germline values: CDR1 SGHTA, CDR2 FQGNSA.

This rearrangement joins TRBV5-6 to TRBJ1-1, with a tentative D call TRBD1 (6 bases). Germline V gene lookup returns CDR1 SGHDT and CDR2 YYEEEE. CDR3 length: 16 amino acids. The ends were cut back, 4 bases at V and 0 bases at J, with 16 bases in the middle. CDR3: CASSVVTGNMNTEAFF. For the CDR3, the DNA is TGTGCCAGCAGCGTAGTTACAGGGAACATGAACACTGAAGCTTTCTTT. Variable domain in full (rest from reference TRBV5-6 and TRBJ1-1): DAGVTQSPTHLIKTRGQQVTLRCSPKSGHDTVSWYQQALGQGPQFIFQYYEEEERQRGNFPDRFSGHQFPNYSSELNVNALLLGDSALYLCASSVVTGNMNTEAFFGQGTRLTVV.

The chain recombines TRBV6-5 with TRBJ1-2, with unresolved D. Germline V lookup: CDR1 MNHEY, CDR2 SVGAGI. This CDR3 has 14 residues. V was shortened by 2 bases and J by 2 bases, with 9 bases between the two germline ends. The CDR3 protein is CASSYQYGNYGYTF. The CDR3 bases are TGTGCCAGCAGTTACCAGTACGGGAACTATGGCTACACCTTC.

The gene calls are TRBV5-1 and TRBJ2-7; 11 positions match TRBD1. The CDR3 has 12 amino acids. CDR1 SGHRS and CDR2 YFSETQ come from the germline V gene. V was pared by 5 bases and J by 6 bases, with 1 base of the junction left unmatched. This chain's CDR3 is CASRGTGGEQYV. The CDR3, as DNA: TGCGCCAGCAGGGGGACAGGGGGCGAGCAGTACGTC.

The chain has TRBV5-6 and TRBJ2-1; 9 bases align to TRBD1. With 3 bases clipped from V and 4 bases from J, the junction kept 8 bases outside the gene matches. From germline, CDR1 is SGHDT and CDR2 YYEEEE. The CDR3 totals 16 residues. The CDR3: CASSYRGQGRYNEQFF. CDR3 DNA: TGTGCCAGCAGCTATAGGGGACAGGGTCGGTACAATGAGCAGTTCTTC.

The rearrangement uses TRBV5-4 and TRBJ2-2; D gene ambiguous. There are 12 residues in the CDR3. Germline-derived CDR1 and CDR2 are SGHNT and YYREEE (reference sequence). V lost 9 bases and J 1 base, leaving 7 bases between the germline ends. The CDR3 DNA reads as TGTGCCACTACACAGAACACCGGGGAGCTGTTTTTT. Protein product: CATTQNTGELFF.

V usage is TRBV25-1 and J usage is TRBJ2-4; 7 bases align to TRBD1. Germline assignment: CDR1 MGHDK and CDR2 SYGVNS. V shed 5 bases and J 5 bases; nucleotides not matched to a gene: 6. The CDR3 contains 14 residues. CDR3 in DNA: TGTGCCAGCAGTTCCCCGGGACAGCAAAACATTCAGTACTTC. Encoded protein: CASSSPGQQNIQYF.

The table lists this clone with a count of one. This chain uses TRBV7-9 with TRBJ2-5; no clear D gene. Germline V gene lookup returns CDR1 SEHNR and CDR2 FQNEAQ (reference sequence). V shed 5 bases and J shed 5 bases, with 6 bases lying between them. The CDR3 sequence is 11 residues long. The CDR3 spells CASSETETQYF. DNA for the CDR3: TGTGCCAGCAGCGAGACGGAGACCCAGTACTTC.

This clone was detected only a few times. The V and J genes are TRBV29-1 and TRBJ2-1; a weak D match, TRBD2 (6 bases). Trimming pared 8 bases from V and 0 bases from J, leaving 14 bases between. Germline values: CDR1 SQVTM, CDR2 ANQGSEA. The CDR3 runs 14 residues. In nucleotides, the CDR3 is TGCAGCACATCCCGGGGGAGCTCCTACAATGAGCAGTTCTTC. Its translation: CSTSRGSSYNEQFF.

J is TRBJ2-3 and V is TRBV5-1; 9 bases map to TRBD1. Looked up from germline, CDR1 is SGHRS and CDR2 is YFSETQ. The V gene end was trimmed by 0 bases and the J gene end by 4 bases; junction bases not matched to a gene: 9. The CDR3 sequence is 17 residues long. CDR3 loop: CASSLVGQGSLADTQYF. CDR3 in DNA: TGCGCCAGCAGCTTGGTGGGACAGGGAAGTTTGGCAGATACGCAGTATTTT.

The J gene is TRBJ1-6, the V gene TRBV21-1; TRBD1 reflects the table's D call only, with no check against the DNA. TRBV21-1 is flagged as a pseudogene. The CDR3 totals 12 residues. CDR3 residues: CARTGGCSPLHF. The CDR3 DNA follows: TGTGCCAGGACAGGGGGCTGTTCACCCCTCCACTTT.

This chain uses TRBV11-2 with TRBJ2-3; 10 bases are shared with TRBD2. This CDR3 region has 16 residues. The V segment lost 5 bases and the J segment 3 bases; nucleotides outside the gene matches: 8. Germline V gene sequence: CDR1 SGHAT, CDR2 FQNNGV. The CDR3 loop is CASSRLSGGRTDTQYF. CDR3 DNA: TGTGCCAGCAGCCGACTTAGCGGGGGGCGTACAGATACGCAGTATTTT.

This clone was seen a single time. The chain carries TRBV27 and TRBJ2-5; no definite D call. From germline, CDR1 is MNHEY and CDR2 SMNVEV (reference sequence). V was pared by 3 bases and J by 9 bases, with 14 bases between. This CDR3 is built from 13 residues. CDR3 bases: TGTGCCAGCAGTTTTGGACCAGCGTCGCCCCAGTACTTC. It encodes CASSFGPASPQYF.

This clone has just one count. The chain carries TRBV19 and TRBJ1-1; D gene ambiguous. CDR1 and CDR2 from the germline V gene are LNHDA and SQIVND (reference sequence). Trimming took 6 bases from V and 5 from J, leaving 16 bases between them. The CDR3 spans 14 residues. The CDR3 here is CASRSPVKRTEAFF. The DNA for the CDR3 is TGTGCCAGTAGGTCACCGGTGAAAAGGACTGAAGCTTTCTTT.

The V call is TRBV3-1 (or the pseudogene TRBV3-2), the J call TRBJ2-2; a weak D match, TRBD2 (7 bases). This CDR3 has 14 residues. The V and J ends lost 2 bases and 6 bases respectively, with 10 bases between them. CDR1 LGHDT and CDR2 YNNKEL come from the germline V gene (reference sequence). The CDR3: CASSQRGGAGELFF. CDR3 in DNA: TGTGCCAGCAGCCAAAGAGGGGGGGCCGGGGAGCTGTTTTTT.

This CDR3 reads CASSSGPPGAYEQYV. In nucleotides, the CDR3 is TGTGCCAGCAGTTCCGGGCCCCCCGGGGCCTACGAGCAGTACGTC. The J gene is TRBJ2-7, the V gene TRBV28, with D possibly being TRBD2 (5 bases). The CDR3 contains 15 residues. Per germline, CDR1 MDHEN and CDR2 SYDVKM. Trimming stripped 4 bases from V and 2 bases from J, with 15 bases between.

This rearrangement joins TRBV6-1 to TRBJ1-1; D uncertain. V lost 3 bases and J lost 0, with 5 bases in between. Germline V gene data show CDR1 as MNHNS and CDR2 as SASEGT. The CDR3 is 13 amino acids. CDR3 sequence reads: CASSDNLNTEAFF. CDR3 coding DNA: TGTGCCAGCAGTGATAACTTGAACACTGAAGCTTTCTTT.

The rearrangement links TRBV5-5 to TRBJ2-4, with D uncertain. Per germline, CDR1 SGHKS and CDR2 YYEKEE (reference sequence). The CDR3 is made up of 12 amino acids. Trimming took 2 bases from V and 5 from J, leaving 5 bases between them. CDR3 bases: TGTGCCAGCAGCTTTTCTGAAAACATTCAGTACTTC. Its translation is CASSFSENIQYF.

The chain links TRBV30 to TRBJ1-4; D remains ambiguous. CDR1 GTSNPN and CDR2 SVGIG come from the germline V gene (reference sequence). V lost 1 base and J lost 8, with 14 bases in between. This CDR3 is built from 14 residues. Here the CDR3 DNA reads TGTGCCTGGAGTGCGTCAGGTCCGTACGAAAAACTGTTTTTT. Translating it yields CAWSASGPYEKLFF.

CDR3 protein: CASTPTAGTSTGPLHF. The DNA for the CDR3 is TGTGCCAGCACTCCCACGGCCGGGACGTCAACGGGGCCCCTCCACTTT. The rearrangement links TRBV27 to TRBJ1-6; a weak D match, TRBD1 (5 bases). The CDR3 is 16 amino acids. Trimming left V 7 bases short and J 13 bases short, with 26 bases between. The germline V gene encodes CDR1 MNHEY and CDR2 SMNVEV (reference sequence).

This sequence joins TRBV10-1 and TRBJ2-2, with D maybe TRBD1 (6 bases). Trimming removed 6 bases at V and 5 bases at J, with 10 bases between. CDR3 size: 13 residues. Germline assignment: CDR1 WNHNN and CDR2 SYGVQD (reference sequence). This chain's CDR3 is CASRGHGTGELFF. The CDR3 DNA is TGCGCCAGCAGGGGACACGGAACCGGGGAGCTGTTTTTT.

This chain connects TRBV2 to TRBJ1-5, with no clear D. Germline assignment: CDR1 SNHLY and CDR2 FYNNEI. Trimming stripped 3 bases from V and 7 bases from J, with 10 bases between. The CDR3 spans 13 residues. CDR3 residues: CASSDTSNQPQHF. The CDR3 DNA follows: TGTGCCAGCAGTGACACTTCCAACCAGCCCCAGCATTTT.

This clone has more than one count but fewer than ten. The chain joins TRBV5-1 to TRBJ1-3; D gene uncertain. This CDR3 has 15 residues. The germline V gene encodes CDR1 SGHRS and CDR2 YFSETQ. With 0 bases removed from V and 3 bases from J, the gap between germline ends came to 10 bases. CDR3 residues: CASSLASGLGNTIYF. The CDR3 DNA is TGCGCCAGCAGCTTGGCCAGCGGGCTTGGAAACACCATATATTTT.

The chain is built from TRBV3-1 (or the pseudogene TRBV3-2) and TRBJ1-1; 7 positions match TRBD1. The CDR3 loop spans 15 amino acids. CDR1 and CDR2 (germline): LGHDT, YNNKEL (reference sequence). V was pared by 5 bases and J by 2 bases, with 8 bases of the junction left unmatched. The DNA for the CDR3 is TGTGCCAGCAGCGAGCCGGGACAGACAAACACTGAAGCTTTCTTT. Translating gives CASSEPGQTNTEAFF.

The chain recombines TRBV6-5 with TRBJ2-6; D uncertain. The germline gives CDR1 MNHEY, CDR2 SVGAGI. V was trimmed by 7 bases and J by 0 bases, leaving 10 bases between them. The CDR3 is made up of 15 amino acids. In DNA, the CDR3 is TGTGCCAGCACCGAGCGTGGCTCTGGGGCCAACGTCCTGACTTTC. This gives the protein CASTERGSGANVLTF.

The sample holds one count of this clone. CDR3 DNA: TGTGCCAGCAGCCAATTGCCCCGCGGGGCTGGAAACACCATATATTTT. Its protein is CASSQLPRGAGNTIYF. V gene TRBV3-1 (or the pseudogene TRBV3-2) combines with J gene TRBJ1-3; no clear D gene. Germline values: CDR1 LGHDT, CDR2 YNNKEL (reference sequence). V was cut by 2 bases and J by 2 bases, with 13 bases left in between. This CDR3 comprises 16 residues.

V and J are TRBV7-9 and TRBJ2-5; 8 nucleotides match TRBD1. Trimming took 2 bases from V and 7 from J; bases not matched to a gene: 3. Germline V gives CDR1 SEHNR, CDR2 FQNEAQ (reference sequence). This CDR3 is 13 amino acids long. The DNA of the CDR3 is TGTGCCAGCAGCTTAACAGGGGGATGGACCCAGTACTTC. This codes for CASSLTGGWTQYF.